Below, 32 T cell receptor beta chains from the same sample are listed, as sequenced in a study of chemoradiotherapy in HPV16-positive cancers (dated by TCRdb to the early 2020s). Library creation used the immunoSEQ multiplex PCR assay. The immuneACCESS repertoire file appears here via TCRdb, limited to in-frame rearrangements. These files lack a portion of the clones; in checked studies, under half of the deficit traces to unresolved V genes, and the cause of the others is not known. The sample yields over a thousand clones; about 91% were counted once. Under 8% of the sample lies in the top ten. The sequencing here drew on tumor tissue, taken from a patient who underwent chemoradiotherapy. The receptors stem from a human donor with HPV-associated anogenital cancer.

The genes are TRBV4-1 and TRBJ1-2; D perhaps matches TRBD1 (6 bases). Germline CDR1 MGHRA, CDR2 YSYEKL. The CDR3 consists of 14 residues. Trimming shortened V by 3 bases and J by 3 bases, and 11 bases separated the two germline ends. The CDR3 region is CASSQLRQDYGYTF. CDR3 coding DNA: TGCGCCAGCAGCCAGTTAAGACAGGACTATGGCTACACCTTC.

The rearrangement links TRBV28 to TRBJ1-3, with D unresolved. Germline V CDR1 and CDR2: MDHEN, SYDVKM. Trimming removed 7 bases at V and 4 bases at J, with 8 bases between. CDR3 size: 12 residues. The CDR3 sequence is CASNSWGNTIYF. In DNA, the CDR3 is TGTGCCAGCAATTCGTGGGGAAACACCATATATTTT.

The chain employs TRBV7-8 and TRBJ2-7; D perhaps matches TRBD1 (6 bases). V was cut by 1 base and J by 2 bases, with 12 bases left in between. The CDR3 loop spans 15 amino acids. Germline assignment: CDR1 SGHVS and CDR2 FQNEAQ. Here the CDR3 DNA reads TGTGCCAGCAGCTTAGACCCGGGACAAACCTACGAGCAGTACTTC. Translated: CASSLDPGQTYEQYF.

The chain has TRBV2 and TRBJ2-1, with TRBD2 identical over 8 bases. The germline V gene encodes CDR1 SNHLY and CDR2 FYNNEI. CDR3 length: 16 amino acids. J gave up 6 bases and V 10 bases, and 17 bases lay outside the gene matches. The CDR3 here is CATIPGLGTAFNEQFF. CDR3 in DNA: TGTGCCACCATACCGGGACTAGGGACCGCTTTCAATGAGCAGTTCTTC.

The J gene is TRBJ1-2, the V gene TRBV9; 7 nucleotides line up with TRBD1. V shed 3 bases, J shed 6 bases, and the junction held 8 bases outside the gene matches. CDR3 size: 14 residues. CDR1 is SGDLS and CDR2 is YYNGEE in the germline V gene. As DNA, the CDR3 is TGTGCCAGCAGCGCCCTAGACAGGGAAGATGGCTACACCTTC. Protein: CASSALDREDGYTF.

V and J are TRBV10-2 and TRBJ2-5, with 8 bases lining up with TRBD2. Germline assignment: CDR1 WSHSY and CDR2 SAAADI. The V segment lost 3 bases and the J segment 1 base; nucleotides outside the gene matches: 4. The CDR3 spans 15 residues. CDR3 nucleotides: TGCGCCAGCAGTGATGGCCTAGCGGGCCAAGAGACCCAGTACTTC. Encoded protein: CASSDGLAGQETQYF.

J is TRBJ1-1 and V is TRBV7-3, with D possibly being TRBD1 (5 bases). Between the trimmed V and J ends, which lost 2 bases and 8 bases, there was a span of 15 bases. The CDR3 consists of 14 residues. Per germline, CDR1 SGHTA and CDR2 FQGTGA. The CDR3 protein is CASSLLGVETEAFF. The CDR3 DNA reads as TGTGCCAGCAGCTTATTGGGGGTTGAGACAGAAGCTTTCTTT.

This clone was counted once. The CDR3 DNA reads TGTGCCAGCAGCCTAGGGGGGGCTAATGAAAAACTGTTTTTT. Translated, it gives CASSLGGANEKLFF. This rearrangement joins TRBV7-2 to TRBJ1-4; D possibly corresponds to TRBD1 (6 bases). The CDR3 loop spans 14 amino acids. Germline V gene lookup returns CDR1 SGHTA and CDR2 FQGNSA. V shed 5 bases and J shed 3 bases, with 10 bases lying between them.

The chain is built from TRBV28 and TRBJ1-2; D remains ambiguous. V dropped 7 bases and J dropped 7 bases, with 19 bases sitting between them. The CDR3 loop spans 14 amino acids. Per the germline V gene, CDR1 is MDHEN and CDR2 is SYDVKM. CDR3 sequence reads: CASNSRAQLGGYTF. CDR3 nucleotides: TGTGCCAGCAATTCCCGGGCCCAGCTTGGTGGCTACACCTTC.

This chain links TRBV19 with TRBJ1-1; a weak D match, TRBD1 (5 bases). Deletions cut 7 bases from V and 10 bases from J, with 25 bases between. CDR1 and CDR2 (germline): LNHDA, SQIVND (reference sequence). CDR3 length equals 15 residues. CDR3 nucleotide sequence: TGTGCCAGTACTAGTGAGGGGAGAGACAAAGCGGCAGCTTTCTTT. Residues: CASTSEGRDKAAAFF.

The chain is built from TRBV5-1 and TRBJ2-7; either TRBD1 or TRBD2 may fit D (5 bases each). CDR3 length: 14 residues. Germline CDR1 reads SGHRS; CDR2 reads YFSETQ. V was pared by 6 bases and J by 0 bases, with 13 bases between. CDR3 loop: CASKGTYLSYEQYF. The CDR3 DNA sequence: TGCGCCAGCAAGGGGACCTATCTCTCCTACGAGCAGTACTTC.

The V gene is TRBV6-1, the J gene TRBJ2-2, with 10 bases lining up with TRBD1. Germline lookup yields CDR1 MNHNS and CDR2 SASEGT. After removal of 4 bases from V and 3 bases from J, the junction contained 2 bases not matched to a gene. This CDR3 is 15 amino acids long. CDR3 amino acids: CASSAGTGDTGELFF. The CDR3 DNA reads TGTGCCAGCAGTGCCGGGACAGGGGACACCGGGGAGCTGTTTTTT.

With regard to this clone: This same CDR3 is encoded by further DNA sequences in the sample. V usage is TRBV4-3 and J usage is TRBJ1-5; no firm D call. V was cut by 1 base and J by 0 bases, with 10 bases left in between. Germline V gene sequence: CDR1 LGHNA, CDR2 YSLEER. The CDR3 loop spans 16 amino acids. CDR3 DNA: TGCGCCAGCAGCCAAGTCGCGGGATATAGCAATCAGCCCCAGCATTTT. Its protein product is CASSQVAGYSNQPQHF.

V gene TRBV4-1 combines with J gene TRBJ2-1, with TRBD1 identical over 9 bases. Germline V gene lookup returns CDR1 MGHRA and CDR2 YSYEKL. Trimming cost V 0 bases and J 14 bases; bases outside gene matches: 11. The length of the CDR3 is 15 residues. Here the CDR3 reads CASSQDWTSRTGEFF. The CDR3 DNA is TGCGCCAGCAGCCAAGATTGGACCTCCCGGACAGGGGAGTTCTTC.

This clone appeared once. The CDR3 protein is CASSASGHTQYF. The CDR3 DNA reads as TGTGCCAGCAGCGCTAGCGGCCATACGCAGTATTTT. This chain uses TRBV11-3 with TRBJ2-3; the match to TRBD2 covers 7 bases. This CDR3 has 12 amino acids. V shed 5 bases and J 7 bases; nucleotides not matched to a gene: 3. Germline V CDR1 and CDR2: SGHNT, YENEEA.

This sequence joins TRBV5-1 and TRBJ1-6, with D possibly matching TRBD1 (6 bases). This CDR3 is built from 15 residues. Trimming stripped 0 bases from V and 6 bases from J, with 10 bases between. The germline CDR1 and CDR2 sequences are SGHRS and YFSETQ. The CDR3 is CASSLEGGSNSPLHF. The CDR3 DNA is TGCGCCAGCAGCTTGGAAGGGGGTAGTAATTCACCCCTCCACTTT. The full variable domain, completed using reference TRBV5-1 and TRBJ1-6, is KAGVTQTPRYLIKTRGQQVTLSCSPISGHRSVSWYQQTPGQGLQFLFEYFSETQRNKGNFPGRFSGRQFSNSRSEMNVSTLELGDSALYLCASSLEGGSNSPLHFGNGTRLTVT.

This chain joins TRBV25-1 and TRBJ2-1; 10 bases fit TRBD2. The CDR3 sequence is 16 residues long. Per the germline V gene, CDR1 is MGHDK and CDR2 is SYGVNS. V trimming: 3 bases; J trimming: 4 bases; junction bases outside the gene matches: 6. DNA of the CDR3: TGTGCCAGCAGTGAGACAACTAGCGGGAAATACAATGAGCAGTTCTTC. It codes for CASSETTSGKYNEQFF.

The V call is TRBV28, the J call TRBJ1-2; D is ambiguous. CDR3 size: 17 residues. V was shortened by 4 bases and J by 2 bases, with 20 bases between the two germline ends. In germline, CDR1 is MDHEN, CDR2 SYDVKM. Written as DNA, the CDR3 is TGTGCCAGCAGTTCCCCCTCCCCCGGGGAGACAAACTATGGCTACACCTTC. This encodes CASSSPSPGETNYGYTF.

CDR3 in amino acids: CASSTGTRIQETQYF. As DNA, the CDR3 is TGTGCCAGTAGTACCGGGACTAGGATACAAGAGACCCAGTACTTC. The chain couples TRBV19 to TRBJ2-5, with 8 bases aligning to TRBD2. The length of the CDR3 is 15 residues. The ends lost 4 bases at V and 2 bases at J; junction bases unmatched: 6. Germline V gene sequence: CDR1 LNHDA, CDR2 SQIVND (reference sequence).

There are a few counts of this clone. This CDR3 is CASSQVLRSAGAGEQYF. The DNA for the CDR3 is TGCGCCAGCAGCCAAGTACTACGTTCGGCGGGAGCCGGCGAGCAGTACTTC. The chain couples TRBV4-3 to TRBJ2-7, with TRBD2 matching over 7 bases. Trimming cost V 1 base and J 6 bases; bases outside gene matches: 15. Germline V CDR1 and CDR2: LGHNA, YSLEER. The CDR3 contains 17 residues.

This rearrangement joins TRBV7-8 to TRBJ1-1, with 7 bases lining up with TRBD1. The J segment lost 2 bases and the V segment lost 5 bases, leaving 11 bases of the junction unmatched. The germline gives CDR1 SGHVS, CDR2 FQNEAQ. This CDR3 comprises 16 residues. This CDR3 is CASSPRQGLHNTEAFF. The CDR3 DNA is TGTGCCAGCAGCCCTAGACAGGGTCTTCATAACACTGAAGCTTTCTTT.

The chain has TRBV4-3 and TRBJ2-6; 10 bases agree with TRBD1. V lost 1 base and J lost 0; bases outside the gene matches: 3. Per the germline V gene, CDR1 is LGHNA and CDR2 is YSLEER. This CDR3 spans 18 amino acids. DNA for the CDR3: TGCGCCAGCAGCCAAGCGGGACAGGGGACCTCTGGGGCCAACGTCCTGACTTTC. It translates to CASSQAGQGTSGANVLTF.

The rearrangement joins TRBV7-2 to TRBJ2-5; TRBD1 matches 10 bases. Gene TRBJ2-7 matches the end of the DNA better, so the J call may be wrong. This CDR3 has 15 amino acids. The germline gives CDR1 SGHTA, CDR2 FQGNSA. The CDR3 nucleotides are TGTGCCAGCAGCTACCGGGACAGGGGAGACTACGAGCAGTACTTC. Protein product: CASSYRDRGDYEQYF.

The chain is built from TRBV9 and TRBJ2-7; D possibly corresponds to TRBD1 (5 bases). The CDR3 is 15 amino acids. Per germline, CDR1 SGDLS and CDR2 YYNGEE. V gave up 0 bases and J gave up 0 bases, with 10 bases separating them. CDR3: CASSVEGASSYEQYF. The CDR3 coding sequence is TGTGCCAGCAGCGTAGAAGGGGCCAGCTCCTACGAGCAGTACTTC.

The chain joins TRBV9 to TRBJ2-5; the match to TRBD2 covers 7 bases. With 0 bases clipped from V and 2 bases from J, the junction kept 1 base outside the gene matches. Per germline, CDR1 SGDLS and CDR2 YYNGEE. This CDR3 has 14 amino acids. This CDR3 reads CASSVGGGQETQYF. The DNA of the CDR3 is TGTGCCAGCAGCGTAGGGGGGGGACAAGAGACCCAGTACTTC.

The genes are TRBV27 and TRBJ1-4; D perhaps matches TRBD1 (5 bases). CDR1 is MNHEY and CDR2 is SMNVEV in the germline V gene (reference sequence). Trimming removed 5 bases from V and 8 bases from J, with 15 bases in between. CDR3 length: 14 amino acids. Written as DNA, the CDR3 is TGTGCCAGCAGTCCTAGGACATTTGGGGAAAAACTGTTTTTT. Translating gives CASSPRTFGEKLFF. The whole variable domain, filled in from reference TRBV27 and TRBJ1-4, reads EAQVTQNPRYLITVTGKKLTVTCSQNMNHEYMSWYRQDPGLGLRQIYYSMNVEVTDKGDVPEGYKVSRKEKRNFPLILESPSPNQTSLYFCASSPRTFGEKLFFGSGTQLSVL.

The chain uses TRBV5-6 and TRBJ2-1; D perhaps matches TRBD1 (6 bases). Trimming left V 2 bases short and J 6 bases short, with 9 bases between. There are 13 residues in the CDR3. Germline loops: CDR1 SGHDT, CDR2 YYEEEE. The CDR3: CASSFQDSNEQFF. CDR3 in DNA: TGTGCCAGCAGCTTTCAGGACAGCAATGAGCAGTTCTTC. Together with reference TRBV5-6 and TRBJ2-1, the CDR3 gives the full variable domain: DAGVTQSPTHLIKTRGQQVTLRCSPKSGHDTVSWYQQALGQGPQFIFQYYEEEERQRGNFPDRFSGHQFPNYSSELNVNALLLGDSALYLCASSFQDSNEQFFGPGTRLTVL.

The chain employs TRBV4-3 and TRBJ2-1, with 7 nucleotides matching TRBD2. Looked up from germline, CDR1 is LGHNA and CDR2 is YSLEER. With V trimmed by 0 bases and J by 0 bases, 5 bases remained unmatched. This CDR3 is 17 amino acids long. The CDR3 DNA sequence: TGCGCCAGCAGCCAAGATCTAGCGGACGACTCCTACAATGAGCAGTTCTTC. Its translation: CASSQDLADDSYNEQFF.

The CDR3 sequence: CASSRGLAGVGGYEQFF. CDR3 DNA: TGCGCCAGCAGCCGAGGACTAGCGGGAGTCGGTGGCTATGAGCAGTTCTTC. The genes are TRBV5-1 and TRBJ2-1; 13 bases map to TRBD2. This CDR3 has 17 residues. Germline V gene data show CDR1 as SGHRS and CDR2 as YFSETQ. The trim removed 4 bases at V and 8 bases at J, leaving 12 bases unmatched. The entire variable domain, with the rest obtained from reference TRBV5-1 and TRBJ2-1, is as follows: KAGVTQTPRYLIKTRGQQVTLSCSPISGHRSVSWYQQTPGQGLQFLFEYFSETQRNKGNFPGRFSGRQFSNSRSEMNVSTLELGDSALYLCASSRGLAGVGGYEQFFGPGTRLTVL.

The chain recombines TRBV29-1 with TRBJ2-6; D uncertain. Trimming left V 6 bases short and J 0 bases short, with 9 bases between. The CDR3 extends over 14 amino acids. CDR1 and CDR2 (germline): SQVTM, ANQGSEA. The CDR3 reads CSVGDGSGANVLTF. CDR3 DNA: TGCAGCGTCGGAGACGGCTCTGGGGCCAACGTCCTGACTTTC.

The genes are TRBV5-1 and TRBJ2-5; D remains unclear. The CDR3 totals 12 residues. V was trimmed by 7 bases and J by 4 bases, leaving 11 bases between them. The germline V gene encodes CDR1 SGHRS and CDR2 YFSETQ. Written as DNA, the CDR3 is TGCGCCAGCTCTTGGAGTGCAGAGACCCAGTACTTC. Its protein is CASSWSAETQYF. Combining the CDR3 with reference TRBV5-1 and TRBJ2-5 gives the whole variable domain KAGVTQTPRYLIKTRGQQVTLSCSPISGHRSVSWYQQTPGQGLQFLFEYFSETQRNKGNFPGRFSGRQFSNSRSEMNVSTLELGDSALYLCASSWSAETQYFGPGTRLLVL.

The rearrangement uses TRBV9 and TRBJ2-1; 13 nucleotides agree with TRBD2. J was trimmed by 6 bases and V by 3 bases; bases with no gene match: 6. The CDR3 runs to 16 residues. Per the germline V gene, CDR1 is SGDLS and CDR2 is YYNGEE. CDR3 sequence (DNA): TGTGCCAGCAGCGCCTTACTAGCGGGAGGGGCCAATGAGCAGTTCTTC. It yields the protein CASSALLAGGANEQFF.